This TCR beta chain was identified during a study of cytomegalovirus exposure and HLA in healthy donors. The PCR had 60 Vbeta and 13 Jbeta primers. Using immunoSEQ multiplex PCR, the repertoire was profiled, and TCRdb retains in-frame clones only, with some absent. Here the sample spans fewer than 150,000 clones, roughly 76% being singletons. This clone was counted between two and nine times. V lost 5 bases, J lost 7 bases, and 13 bases stayed unmatched. Germline-derived CDR1 and CDR2 are SEHNR and FQNEAQ (reference sequence). The CDR3 runs to 15 residues. Donors consisted of healthy bone marrow donors.

The sequencing input was PBMCs. V usage is TRBV7-9 and J usage is TRBJ2-7; 8 bases are shared with TRBD1. This receptor was obtained from a human donor in good health. The chain's CDR3 is CASSQGVGQGGEQYF. CDR3 coding DNA: TGTGCCAGCAGCCAAGGAGTTGGACAGGGTGGAGAGCAGTACTTC. Supplemented by reference TRBV7-9 and TRBJ2-7, the full variable domain reads DTGVSQNPRHKITKRGQNVTFRCDPISEHNRLYWYRQTLGQGPEFLTYFQNEAQLEKSRLLSDRFSAERPKGSFSTLEIQRTEQGDSAMYLCASSQGVGQGGEQYFGPGTRLTVT.